This passage covers 28 T cell receptor beta chains from one sample sequenced in a study of blood T cell repertoires in COVID-19. The repertoire was sequenced with immunoSEQ multiplex PCR; TCRdb's copy has only in-frame clones and lacks some. Of just under 85,000 clones in the sample, around four fifths are singletons; the top ten hold about 17%. The sequenced sample consisted of peripheral blood. These receptors originate from a woman between 55 and 75 years old with acute or convalescent COVID-19.

The chain employs TRBV5-6 and TRBJ1-2; D is unresolved. There are 12 residues in the CDR3. Trimming removed 1 base from V and 8 bases from J, with 9 bases in between. Germline V CDR1 and CDR2: SGHDT, YYEEEE. CDR3 residues: CASSLLAVGYTF. CDR3 nucleotides: TGTGCCAGCAGCTTGTTGGCAGTCGGCTACACCTTC.

The chain joins TRBV7-9 to TRBJ2-7, with 10 bases fitting TRBD2. With V trimmed by 5 bases and J by 0 bases, 7 bases remained unmatched. The CDR3 loop spans 16 amino acids. Germline V gives CDR1 SEHNR, CDR2 FQNEAQ (reference sequence). The CDR3 loop reads CASSPKGLAVSYEQYF. The CDR3 region has the DNA TGTGCCAGCAGCCCTAAAGGACTAGCGGTCTCCTACGAGCAGTACTTC.

In DNA, the CDR3 is TGTGCCAGCAGCCCCCGACTAGCGGTCGTCACAGATACGCAGTATTTT. It is translated as CASSPRLAVVTDTQYF. V gene TRBV9 combines with J gene TRBJ2-3, with 9 bases identical to TRBD2. The V segment lost 4 bases and the J segment 2 bases; nucleotides outside the gene matches: 8. Looked up from germline, CDR1 is SGDLS and CDR2 is YYNGEE. CDR3 length equals 16 residues.

This clone was seen a few times. The chain is built from TRBV7-9 and TRBJ1-5; no definite D call. This CDR3 has 18 amino acids. V lost 4 bases and J 0 bases, leaving 19 bases between the germline ends. The germline V gene has CDR1 SEHNR and CDR2 FQNEAQ (reference sequence). The DNA of the CDR3 is TGTGCCAGCAGCTCATCTTCGCGGGGATTGAATAGCAATCAGCCCCAGCATTTT. Protein sequence: CASSSSSRGLNSNQPQHF. Using reference TRBV7-9 and TRBJ1-5 for the parts outside the CDR3, the full variable domain is DTGVSQNPRHKITKRGQNVTFRCDPISEHNRLYWYRQTLGQGPEFLTYFQNEAQLEKSRLLSDRFSAERPKGSFSTLEIQRTEQGDSAMYLCASSSSSRGLNSNQPQHFGDGTRLSIL.

This chain connects TRBV3-1 (or the pseudogene TRBV3-2) to TRBJ2-7; 10 bases match TRBD1. This CDR3 spans 14 amino acids. V lost 4 bases to trimming and J lost 3 bases; unmatched junction nucleotides: 3. The germline gives CDR1 LGHDT, CDR2 YNNKEL (reference sequence). CDR3 loop: CASSPRDRGYEQYF. CDR3 nucleotide sequence: TGTGCCAGCAGCCCCCGGGACAGGGGCTACGAGCAGTACTTC.

The chain recombines TRBV3-1 (or the pseudogene TRBV3-2) with TRBJ2-7; a weak D match, TRBD2 (5 bases). Per the germline V gene, CDR1 is LGHDT and CDR2 is YNNKEL (reference sequence). The CDR3 has 15 residues. V dropped 4 bases and J dropped 7 bases, with 20 bases sitting between them. CDR3 region: CASSPSLANRGEQYF. The DNA for the CDR3 is TGTGCCAGCAGCCCCAGTTTAGCGAACAGAGGGGAGCAGTACTTC.

This sequence joins TRBV29-1 and TRBJ2-5, with D uncertain. This CDR3 is 12 amino acids long. With 0 bases removed from V and 4 bases from J, the gap between germline ends came to 6 bases. From germline, CDR1 is SQVTM and CDR2 ANQGSEA. CDR3 nucleotide sequence: TGCAGCGTTGAAGAGGGCTCAGAGACCCAGTACTTC. The encoded protein is CSVEEGSETQYF.

V and J are TRBV7-6 and TRBJ2-7, with 8 bases that match TRBD1. The germline V gene has CDR1 SGHVS and CDR2 FNYEAQ. The V gene end was trimmed by 5 bases and the J gene end by 1 base; junction bases not matched to a gene: 16. The CDR3 length is 18 residues. This CDR3 is CASSLSPYQGAKSYEQYF. The DNA for the CDR3 is TGTGCCAGCAGCCTGAGCCCGTACCAGGGGGCGAAGTCCTACGAGCAGTACTTC.

V and J are TRBV6-5 and TRBJ2-1; 7 positions agree with TRBD1. V trimming: 4 bases; J trimming: 3 bases; junction bases outside the gene matches: 6. Germline V gene data show CDR1 as MNHEY and CDR2 as SVGAGI. The CDR3 length is 15 residues. DNA of the CDR3: TGTGCCAGCAGTTCCCGGGACAGCCTCTACAATGAGCAGTTCTTC. Encoded protein: CASSSRDSLYNEQFF.

V and J are TRBV6-1 and TRBJ2-3; 7 bases line up with TRBD1. V shed 3 bases and J 1 base; nucleotides not matched to a gene: 1. This CDR3 is 14 amino acids long. The germline gives CDR1 MNHNS, CDR2 SASEGT. The CDR3 sequence: CASSDQGGTDTQYF. In DNA form, the CDR3 reads TGTGCCAGCAGTGACCAGGGGGGCACAGATACGCAGTATTTT.

This chain joins TRBV27 and TRBJ1-2, with a tentative D call TRBD1 (5 bases). The germline V gene encodes CDR1 MNHEY and CDR2 SMNVEV (reference sequence). V was pared by 2 bases and J by 2 bases, with 15 bases between. This CDR3 spans 16 amino acids. The CDR3 loop is CASSLVGQGKNYGYTF. CDR3 nucleotide sequence: TGTGCCAGCAGTTTAGTGGGGCAGGGCAAGAACTATGGCTACACCTTC.

V usage is TRBV6-5 and J usage is TRBJ2-7; 11 bases are shared with TRBD2. Germline-derived CDR1 and CDR2 are MNHEY and SVGAGI. The CDR3 contains 15 residues. V was pared by 0 bases and J by 5 bases, with 3 bases of the junction left unmatched. Here the CDR3 reads CASSYSLAGEDEQYF. The CDR3 DNA follows: TGTGCCAGCAGTTACTCACTAGCGGGAGAGGACGAGCAGTACTTC.

This clone came up once. J is TRBJ2-1 and V is TRBV19; D not resolved. CDR1 and CDR2 (germline): LNHDA, SQIVND (reference sequence). This CDR3 spans 14 amino acids. V gave up 5 bases and J gave up 8 bases, with 16 bases separating them. The DNA of the CDR3 is TGTGCCAGTAGTCCGGCCGGCCTTCGGGATGAGCAGTTCTTC. Protein sequence: CASSPAGLRDEQFF.

The rearrangement joins TRBV30 to TRBJ1-5, with TRBD1 as a possible D gene (5 bases). The V gene's germline CDR1 is GTSNPN and CDR2 SVGIG (reference sequence). V lost 2 bases to trimming and J lost 5 bases, with 10 bases between them. There are 13 residues in the CDR3. The CDR3 sequence is CAWSREGDQPQHF. Written as DNA, the CDR3 is TGTGCCTGGAGTCGAGAAGGGGATCAGCCCCAGCATTTT.

CDR3 region: CASSWRGQTGDGYEQYF. CDR3 sequence (DNA): TGTGCCAGCAGCTGGAGGGGCCAGACAGGGGACGGTTACGAGCAGTACTTC. V usage is TRBV11-2 and J usage is TRBJ2-7; TRBD1 agrees at 8 bases. The V gene's germline CDR1 is SGHAT and CDR2 FQNNGV. After removal of 4 bases from V and 4 bases from J, the junction contained 15 bases not matched to a gene. The CDR3 runs to 17 residues.

Points on this clone: An end of the junction does not agree with germline; a read error may underlie this. This chain joins TRBV7-7 and TRBJ2-2; perhaps TRBD1 as D (6 bases). The CDR3 consists of 16 residues. Germline-derived CDR1 and CDR2 are SSHAT and FNYEAQ (reference sequence). Here the CDR3 reads CASSPRAGVGTGELFF. The DNA of the CDR3 is TGTGCTAGCAGCCCCCGGGCAGGGGTAGGCACCGGGGAGCTGTTTTTT.

This chain uses TRBV4-1 with TRBJ2-1; no definite D call. Germline CDR1 MGHRA, CDR2 YSYEKL. The CDR3 covers 13 residues. Trimming left V 1 base short and J 6 bases short, with 7 bases between. The DNA for the CDR3 is TGCGCCAGCAGCCAAGTTCTTTCCAATGAGCAGTTCTTC. Protein sequence: CASSQVLSNEQFF.

The chain carries TRBV6-5 and TRBJ2-7; maybe TRBD2 (5 bases). This CDR3 comprises 11 residues. The germline gives CDR1 MNHEY, CDR2 SVGAGI. V was shortened by 8 bases and J by 7 bases, with 12 bases between the two germline ends. CDR3 loop: CASGPEREQYF. In DNA form, the CDR3 reads TGTGCCAGCGGACCGGAGCGGGAGCAGTACTTC.

This clone was seen a few times. The gene calls are TRBV7-9 and TRBJ2-2; D not certain. From germline, CDR1 is SEHNR and CDR2 FQNEAQ (reference sequence). V was trimmed by 2 bases and J by 3 bases, leaving 4 bases between them. The CDR3 consists of 13 residues. CDR3 sequence (DNA): TGTGCCAGCAGCTTACCTTACACCGGGGAGCTGTTTTTT. Protein product: CASSLPYTGELFF.

This clone was recorded once. The chain uses TRBV5-1 and TRBJ2-2; 7 bases are shared with TRBD1. J lost 6 bases, V lost 1 base, and 9 bases had no gene match. Looked up from germline, CDR1 is SGHRS and CDR2 is YFSETQ. The CDR3 covers 16 residues. Here the CDR3 reads CASSLRAGGNAGELFF. The CDR3 DNA is TGCGCCAGCAGCTTGAGGGCAGGGGGAAACGCCGGGGAGCTGTTTTTT.

The genes are TRBV5-1 and TRBJ2-6; 10 bases match TRBD1. The V segment lost 0 bases and the J segment 1 base; nucleotides outside the gene matches: 4. CDR1 and CDR2 (germline): SGHRS, YFSETQ. The CDR3 totals 18 residues. Here the CDR3 DNA reads TGCGCCAGCAGCTTGGGGACAGGGGGGCATTCTGGGGCCAACGTCCTGACTTTC. The encoded protein is CASSLGTGGHSGANVLTF.

This chain connects TRBV29-1 to TRBJ1-3; D remains unclear. CDR1 SQVTM and CDR2 ANQGSEA come from the germline V gene. This CDR3 has 16 amino acids. Trimming removed 1 base from V and 4 bases from J, with 17 bases in between. CDR3 loop: CSVEAVGRREGNTIYF. In nucleotides, the CDR3 is TGCAGCGTTGAAGCGGTTGGAAGGAGGGAAGGAAACACCATATATTTT.

This clone was found once. The CDR3, as DNA: TGTGCCAGCAGCCCTACAGGGATAAACGTGCCCCAGCATTTT. Translation: CASSPTGINVPQHF. The rearrangement uses TRBV7-9 and TRBJ1-5, with D maybe TRBD1 (6 bases). The CDR3 contains 14 residues. Trimming stripped 5 bases from V and 9 bases from J, with 17 bases between. The germline CDR1 and CDR2 sequences are SEHNR and FQNEAQ (reference sequence).

The rearrangement joins TRBV6-5 to TRBJ2-5; possibly TRBD2 for D (7 bases). This CDR3 contains 12 residues. The V end lost 7 bases, the J end lost 7 bases, and 13 bases lay between the germline ends. CDR1 is MNHEY and CDR2 is SVGAGI in the germline V gene. In nucleotides, the CDR3 is TGTGCCAGCATAGGGGGGGAGGGGACCCAGTACTTC. This gives the protein CASIGGEGTQYF.

The rearrangement joins TRBV27 to TRBJ2-7, with 9 nucleotides matching TRBD1. V lost 0 bases, J lost 2 bases, and 2 bases stayed unmatched. Per germline, CDR1 MNHEY and CDR2 SMNVEV (reference sequence). CDR3 length: 15 residues. The CDR3 region has the DNA TGTGCCAGCAGTTTATCTTGGACAGGGGCCTACGAGCAGTACTTC. It translates to CASSLSWTGAYEQYF.

This rearrangement joins TRBV6-5 to TRBJ1-5, with 7 nucleotides matching TRBD1. The length of the CDR3 is 13 residues. V dropped 5 bases and J dropped 5; count of bases not matched to a gene: 3. Germline V gene lookup returns CDR1 MNHEY and CDR2 SVGAGI. In DNA, the CDR3 is TGTGCCAGCAGTCGGGACAGATATCAGCCCCAGCATTTT. Translated, it gives CASSRDRYQPQHF.

The J gene is TRBJ2-5, the V gene TRBV5-1; 8 nucleotides agree with TRBD1. Trimming took 9 bases from V and 4 from J; bases not matched to a gene: 8. Germline V gene sequence: CDR1 SGHRS, CDR2 YFSETQ. CDR3 length: 13 amino acids. CDR3 nucleotide sequence: TGCGCCACCAGGACAGGGTTCGCAGAGACCCAGTACTTC. Translating gives CATRTGFAETQYF.

This chain uses TRBV3-1 (or the pseudogene TRBV3-2) with TRBJ1-2, with TRBD1 matching over 7 bases. Germline CDR1 LGHDT, CDR2 YNNKEL (reference sequence). The J segment lost 3 bases and the V segment lost 5 bases, leaving 9 bases of the junction unmatched. The CDR3 is made up of 15 amino acids. The CDR3 loop is CASSNRDRLDYGYTF. The CDR3 nucleotides are TGTGCCAGCAGCAACCGGGACAGACTTGACTATGGCTACACCTTC.